This T cell receptor beta chain was sequenced during a study of CD4 T cells in relation to SARS-CoV-2 and coronaviruses (dated by TCRdb to the early 2020s). Background on the whole study: HLA restriction was mapped for shared crossreactive spike epitopes using patient-derived lymphoblastoid cell lines. Expansion assays from other donors in the study were sequenced with a different, Illumina-based TCR-beta assay. At the level of individual TCR clonotypes, the study evaluated whether memory CD4+ T cells crossreact between the spike proteins of SARS-CoV-2 and those of common cold coronaviruses. Samples from three pre-COVID donors and the naive versus memory experiments were sequenced with the Adaptive Biotechnologies TCR-sequencing kit; other data were Illumina-based.

Uncultured naive and memory CD4+ T cell DNA received deep-resolution immunoSEQ TCR-beta sequencing. The study's own analysis went as follows. During preprocessing, nonproductive sequences were discarded, as were any CDR3s that did not begin with C, did not end with F or W, or were shorter than 7 amino acids. Cultured and uncultured naive and memory CD4+ repertoires were searched for CDR3s previously identified as spike- and CEF-reactive. Pairwise Levenshtein distance, computed with the stringdist R package after three terminal residues were trimmed from each end, was used as the measure of CDR3 homology. As stored in TCRdb, this immuneACCESS dataset retains in-frame rearrangements with V and J assigned. A fraction of the clones does not appear; measured against another copy, unresolved V genes explain less than half of the discrepancy, and the remainder lacks a known reason. The V and J calls and clone size come from that table; D and trimming were worked out from the DNA. The sample table lists about 68,000 clones, approximately 93% of them with a count of one. Jointly, the top ten make up approximately 0.25% of the sample.

The paper as a whole reports these results and caveats: Around three fifths of donors had memory CD4+ clonotypes that crossrecognized SARS-CoV-2 and at least one common cold coronavirus spike. Significantly weaker SARS-CoV-2-driven expansion was shown by crossreactive clones than by monoreactive clones, consistent with antigenic imprinting. The study was limited by small numbers of patients and tested TCRs. Since the crossreactivity analysis centred on spike protein, crossreactivity against other viral proteins was not assessed. Sequencing naive versus memory cells indicated that the assay picks up memory recall responses, not primary responses primed during culture. Because no donor provided both pre-pandemic and post-infection samples, tracing the source of pre-existing responses was limited.

Looking up the germline V gene yields CDR1 SGHVS and CDR2 FQNEAQ. Including cysteine and phenylalanine, the CDR3 has 16 amino acids. Here the CDR3 DNA is all that survives: 48 bases in frame from base 1. V is cut back by 2 bases and J by 5 bases, with 11 bases in the junction unmatched. In the case of this clone: No cognate antigen has been identified for it. No base-level quality is on record; no much larger clone is a single base apart.

CD4+ T cells from unexposed donors were collected before the COVID-19 pandemic (2011-2018). Naive and memory CD4+ T cells were separated from cryopreserved PBMCs by CD4 enrichment followed by EasySep naive CD4+ T cell enrichment. Leukapheresis product for the unexposed donors was purchased commercially. Ficoll-Paque PLUS gradient centrifugation was used to isolate PBMCs from leukapheresis product or whole blood. PBMCs were either cryopreserved at -140°C or used fresh in the expansion assay. The QIAamp Micro DNA Kit was used to extract genomic DNA from the CD4+ T cells. Recombination linked TRBV7-8 to TRBJ2-5, with 7 middle bases fitting TRBD1. The TCR comes from a human donor in good health. Material: naive CD4+ T cells from PBMCs. Sample cell subset or site, as interpreted from the label and publication: naive CD4+ T cells isolated by negative enrichment. The CDR3 protein is CASSLLGTGVRETQYF. The sequence in DNA is TGTGCCAGCAGCTTATTGGGAACAGGGGTTCGTGAGACCCAGTACTTC.